The rows below give T cell receptor beta chains drawn from one sample of a study of OX40 agonist ivuxolimab in advanced cancers. The assay was immunoSEQ multiplex PCR, and TCRdb's table has in-frame clones only and misses some. The sample yields more than 85,000 clones, around 90% seen once. Material: CD4+ or CD8+ T cells sorted from blood, obtained in a trial of the OX40 agonist ivuxolimab. Receptor source: an adult with an advanced solid tumor such as melanoma, head and neck, liver or kidney cancer. Both conserved end residues are part of each CDR3. Only part of the rows carry a size: once, few, many, or a class if the clone is expanded.

>TRBV7-2|NA
CASSPGALAGFYNEQFF
>TRBV19|NA
CASSPRDRGVSYEQYF
>TRBV6-5|NA
CASSPAGSGNTIYF
>TRBV19|NA
CASSAQGRRGNQPQHF
>TRBV7-9|NA
CASSLAEVRQGAREQYF
>TRBV7-3|NA
CASSSGTSSTGELFF
>TRBV5-4|NA
CASTSGLVTDTQYF
>TRBV13|once
CASSPAGRIYEQYF
>TRBV6-5|NA
CASSQTGAGANVLTF
>TRBV7-8|NA
CASSLVSVNGITEAFF